A single sample is the source of the 11 T cell receptor beta chains below, sequenced in a study of T cells in Graves' hyperthyroidism and ophthalmopathy. There were TCR beta CDR3 regions amplified from RNA transcripts. The TCR CDR3 was amplified in a first-round RT-PCR using the HTBI primer set. In TCRdb, the multiplex PCR reads were re-called with MiXCR into one record per CDR3 protein. The profile covers over 300,000 distinct CDR3 sequences, with roughly 13% appearing a single time and about 11% taken by the ten largest. Source material: blood. All receptors come from a woman aged 60-75 years with Graves' hyperthyroidism.

Comment on this clonotype: A junction end diverges from the germline sequence, so it may reflect a read error. CDR3 protein: CASSQESQETQYF. The CDR3 region has the DNA TGTGCTAGCAGCCAAGAGAGCCAAGAGACCCAGTACTTC. This sequence joins TRBV7-7 and TRBJ2-5; D remains unclear. Looked up from germline, CDR1 is SSHAT and CDR2 is FNYEAQ (reference sequence). The CDR3 is 13 amino acids.

With respect to this clonotype: A much larger clone is a single base away; this may be a read error. The chain is built from TRBV6-2 or TRBV6-3 and TRBJ1-2; no clear D. Per germline, CDR1 MNHEY and CDR2 SVGEGT. This CDR3 region has 13 residues. CDR3 in amino acids: CAGSHPSAYGYTF. CDR3 DNA: TGTGCCGGCAGTCACCCGTCGGCCTATGGCTACACCTTC.

This clonotype came up many times. This chain links TRBV30 with TRBJ1-1; no firm D call. The CDR3 has 12 amino acids. V was shortened by 5 bases and J by 1 base, with 8 bases between the two germline ends. Germline V gene lookup returns CDR1 GTSNPN and CDR2 SVGIG (reference sequence). CDR3 bases: TGTGCCTGGGGCGCTTCGAACACTGAAGCTTTCTTT. Translation gives CAWGASNTEAFF. The whole variable domain, remainder taken from reference TRBV30 and TRBJ1-1, is SQTIHQWPATLVQPVGSPLSLECTVEGTSNPNLYWYRQAAGRGLQLLFYSVGIGQISSEVPQNLSASRPQDRQFILSSKKLLLSDSGFYLCAWGASNTEAFFGQGTRLTVV.

This clonotype was counted ten times or more. This chain's CDR3 is CASSSDYGYTF. For the CDR3, the DNA is TGTGCCAGCAGCTCGGATTATGGCTACACCTTC. This sequence joins TRBV7-9 and TRBJ1-2, with unresolved D. Germline V lookup: CDR1 SEHNR, CDR2 FQNEAQ (reference sequence). This CDR3 region has 11 residues. V was trimmed by 4 bases and J by 5 bases, leaving 5 bases between them.

In its sample, this clonotype was seen many times. The genes are TRBV6-2 or TRBV6-3 and TRBJ2-3; 8 positions match TRBD2. The CDR3 runs to 15 residues. The junction had 11 bases not matched to a gene; V was cut back by 8 bases and J by 4 bases. CDR1 MNHEY and CDR2 SVGEGT come from the germline V gene. The CDR3 protein is CASRSTGGRPDTQYF. The CDR3 bases are TGTGCCAGCCGTTCTACGGGAGGGCGCCCAGATACGCAGTATTTT.

This clonotype was observed many times. This chain connects TRBV11-2 to TRBJ2-7; 9 bases map to TRBD1. Germline trimming cut 1 base from V and 4 bases from J; bases unmatched to any gene: 5. Germline assignment: CDR1 SGHAT and CDR2 FQNNGV. This CDR3 has 15 residues. The CDR3 is CASSLGTGGQYEQYF. The CDR3 DNA reads TGTGCCAGCAGCTTAGGAACAGGGGGCCAATACGAGCAGTACTTC. The full variable domain, rest sourced from reference TRBV11-2 and TRBJ2-7, is EAGVAQSPRYKIIEKRQSVAFWCNPISGHATLYWYQQILGQGPKLLIQFQNNGVVDDSQLPKDRFSAERLKGVDSTLKIQPAKLEDSAVYLCASSLGTGGQYEQYFGPGTRLTVT.

This clonotype has a count of ten or more. CDR3 in amino acids: CASSLMGLATDTQYF. The CDR3 DNA sequence: TGTGCCAGCAGCTTAATGGGACTAGCAACAGATACGCAGTATTTT. The chain uses TRBV11-2 and TRBJ2-3; 9 bases map to TRBD2. Losses at the gene ends were 2 bases for V and 3 bases for J; bases not matched to a gene: 3. The CDR3 consists of 15 residues. The germline V gene encodes CDR1 SGHAT and CDR2 FQNNGV.

This clonotype has more than one count but fewer than ten. The chain carries TRBV29-1 and TRBJ2-6; tentatively, D is TRBD2 (6 bases). In germline, CDR1 is SQVTM, CDR2 ANQGSEA. The CDR3 has 13 residues. Trimming left V 4 bases short and J 3 bases short, with 7 bases between. The CDR3 DNA reads as TGCAGCGTTGGGGGGGTTGGGGCCAACGTCCTGACTTTC. Protein product: CSVGGVGANVLTF.

This chain connects TRBV7-9 to TRBJ1-1, with 9 nucleotides matching TRBD1. There are 15 residues in the CDR3. V lost 4 bases to trimming and J lost 7 bases; unmatched junction nucleotides: 10. The V gene's germline CDR1 is SEHNR and CDR2 FQNEAQ (reference sequence). CDR3 DNA: TGTGCCAGCAGCTCACAGGGGGCGGATTTAGGTGAAGCTTTCTTT. This gives the protein CASSSQGADLGEAFF.

This clonotype was counted ten times or more. This rearrangement joins TRBV28 to TRBJ2-1; TRBD2 matches 8 bases. The V gene end was trimmed by 5 bases and the J gene end by 8 bases; junction bases not matched to a gene: 14. CDR3 length equals 16 residues. The germline V gene encodes CDR1 MDHEN and CDR2 SYDVKM. In DNA, the CDR3 is TGTGCCAGCAGTATCCCTTGGGGAGCGGGAGACTATGAGCAGTTCTTC. Amino acid sequence: CASSIPWGAGDYEQFF.

A word on this clonotype: No conserved phenylalanine or tryptophan is present at the end of the CDR3, so a read error is the likely explanation. This chain joins TRBV7-9 and TRBJ2-1; 9 bases align to TRBD1. CDR3 length: 16 residues. Germline V gene sequence: CDR1 SEHNR, CDR2 FQNEAQ (reference sequence). V trimming: 0 bases; J trimming: 1 base; junction bases outside the gene matches: 1. CDR3 in amino acids: CASSLAGTGSYNEQFC. CDR3 coding DNA: TGTGCCAGCAGCTTAGCTGGGACAGGGTCCTACAATGAGCAGTTCTGC.